One and the same sample provided the 8 T cell receptor beta chains below, sequenced in a study of naive CD8 T cells in extremely preterm neonates. Using immunoSEQ multiplex PCR, the repertoire was profiled, and TCRdb retains in-frame clones only, with some absent. Of around 4,900 clones listed, over 95% were seen once; the top ten hold about 0.61%. Sequencing input: naive CD8+ T cells from blood. Receptors originate from a human donor in good health.

V and J are TRBV11-2 and TRBJ2-3; 11 bases match TRBD2. J gave up 1 base and V 1 base, and 10 bases lay outside the gene matches. The CDR3 is 19 residues long. CDR1 and CDR2 (germline): SGHAT, FQNNGV. CDR3 sequence reads: CASSLGLAGSGLGTDTQYF. CDR3 DNA sequence: TGTGCCAGCAGCTTAGGACTAGCGGGATCGGGATTGGGCACAGATACGCAGTATTTT.

The chain uses TRBV14 and TRBJ2-7; 9 bases line up with TRBD1. The germline CDR1 and CDR2 sequences are SGHDN and FVKESK. J was trimmed by 2 bases and V by 5 bases; bases with no gene match: 7. The CDR3 runs 15 residues. The CDR3 loop reads CASSRPGQGTYEQYF. The DNA of the CDR3 is TGTGCCAGCAGCAGGCCGGGACAGGGCACCTACGAGCAGTACTTC.

The sample holds one count of this clone. The chain recombines TRBV27 with TRBJ2-6; D not certain. Trimming removed 5 bases from V and 4 bases from J, with 9 bases in between. This CDR3 is 14 amino acids long. CDR1 MNHEY and CDR2 SMNVEV come from the germline V gene (reference sequence). CDR3 protein: CASSPSRGANVLTF. CDR3 bases: TGTGCCAGCAGTCCGTCGAGGGGGGCCAACGTCCTGACTTTC.

The V gene is TRBV27, the J gene TRBJ1-1, with 7 bases matching TRBD1. J lost 5 bases, V lost 2 bases, and 2 bases had no gene match. The CDR3 sequence is 13 residues long. Looked up from germline, CDR1 is MNHEY and CDR2 is SMNVEV (reference sequence). CDR3 in DNA: TGTGCCAGCAGTTTAGGGACAGTTACTGAAGCTTTCTTT. Protein: CASSLGTVTEAFF.

V is TRBV28 and J is TRBJ2-5; 7 nucleotides match TRBD2. With 7 bases clipped from V and 4 bases from J, the junction kept 12 bases outside the gene matches. The CDR3 is made up of 15 amino acids. Germline CDR1 reads MDHEN; CDR2 reads SYDVKM. The chain's CDR3 is CASKPAGEERETQYF. CDR3 DNA: TGTGCCAGCAAACCCGCGGGAGAGGAACGAGAGACCCAGTACTTC.

The chain couples TRBV5-4 to TRBJ2-7; possible D gene TRBD2, 5 bases. The V end was cut by 5 bases, the J end by 2 bases, with 8 bases between. The CDR3 sequence is 12 residues long. CDR1 and CDR2 from the germline V gene are SGHNT and YYREEE (reference sequence). The CDR3 sequence is CASSSGTYEQYF. CDR3 sequence (DNA): TGTGCCAGCAGTTCCGGGACCTACGAGCAGTACTTC.

This clone has a single count. The chain links TRBV6-5 to TRBJ2-5; 12 nucleotides match TRBD2. This CDR3 region has 13 residues. Germline V gene sequence: CDR1 MNHEY, CDR2 SVGAGI. The V gene end was trimmed by 2 bases and the J gene end by 9 bases; junction bases not matched to a gene: 1. CDR3 coding DNA: TGTGCCAGCAGTTACGCTAGCGGGAGGGCCCAGTACTTC. It codes for CASSYASGRAQYF.

The rearrangement links TRBV7-2 to TRBJ1-1; D uncertain. The germline V gene has CDR1 SGHTA and CDR2 FQGNSA. This CDR3 region has 14 residues. The V end lost 4 bases, the J end lost 5 bases, and 14 bases lay between the germline ends. CDR3 DNA: TGTGCCAGCAGCTCCCCCCAACACGTTACTGAAGCTTTCTTT. The encoded protein is CASSSPQHVTEAFF.